This TCR beta chain stems from a study of cytomegalovirus exposure and HLA in healthy donors. The study, taken as a whole, reports: A further, later analysis showed that HLA-associated TCR beta chains (compared with equally common others) were more clonally expanded.

About this clone itself: Its cognate antigen is unknown.

13 Jbeta primers and 60 Vbeta primers were used for the PCR. Clones were read by immunoSEQ multiplex PCR, and TCRdb kept only the in-frame ones, dropping some. The sample lists some 180,000 clones; roughly 84% were seen once. This TCR was sampled from a man aged 30 to 45 in good health and CMV-seropositive. Input material: PBMCs.

The CDR3 sequence is CASSTGRRPETQYF. The CDR3 DNA is TGTGCCAGCAGCACGGGGAGGCGGCCGGAGACCCAGTACTTC. The chain uses TRBV21-1 and TRBJ2-5; TRBD2, the D gene given by the table, was not confirmed from the DNA. TRBV21-1 is described as a pseudogene. CDR3 length: 14 amino acids.